This T cell receptor (beta chain) was recovered during a study of vaccination and CD4 T cells after COVID-19. About the research overall: Convalescent patients, SARS-CoV-2 positive by nasal swab PCR, comprised about 10 mild cases and one severe case.

The V gene's germline CDR1 is MNHNS and CDR2 SASEGT. Germline trimming cut 6 bases from V and 7 bases from J; bases unmatched to any gene: 9. The CDR3 totals 14 residues. This clonotype was counted between two and nine times. The antigen is unknown. The Oncomine TCR Beta short-read assay sequenced DNA from cultured CD4+ T cells. Each CDR3 protein gets one entry after TCRdb re-called the PCR reads with MiXCR. This sample has about 20,000 distinct CDR3 sequences; 45% to 60% occur once, and the top ten carry 7.5% to 9%. The treatment denotes: roughly ten-day PBMC culture with coronavirus spike peptide pools or control peptides (ViraFEST assay). Isolation of CD4+ T cells by negative selection took place after approximately ten days of culture.

The clonotype was recovered from a human donor who had recovered from COVID-19. The rearrangement links TRBV6-1 to TRBJ1-2; TRBD1 matches at 9 bases. Sample: CD4+ T cells from blood, cultured in vitro. The DNA of the CDR3 is TGTGCCAGCAGCCCGGGACAGGGTGTTCGTGGCTACACCTTC. Translation gives CASSPGQGVRGYTF.